This T cell receptor beta chain stems from a study of human thymus T cells. The study, taken as a whole, reports: Repertoires sampled from thymus and blood appeared biased in V and J gene usage.

Measured with immunoSEQ multiplex PCR; TCRdb has only the in-frame clones, and not every one. The top ten hold around 0.025% of the sample, which has roughly 130,000 clones, approximately 96% seen once. Points on this clone: Its antigen is not identified.

Thymic tissue was derived from resections collected during corrective heart surgery. The sample donors, healthy Finnish infants, were having corrective surgery for congenital heart defects. The clonotype was recovered from a boy younger than two with a congenital heart defect but otherwise immunologically healthy. The source material was thymus tissue.

CDR3 amino acids: CSAKADNEQFF. The CDR3 DNA reads TGCAGTGCTAAAGCGGACAATGAGCAGTTCTTC. The chain couples TRBV20-1 to TRBJ2-1; a weak D match, TRBD2 (5 bases). Trimming left V 4 bases short and J 5 bases short, with 6 bases between. Germline V gene lookup returns CDR1 DFQATT and CDR2 SNEGSKA (reference sequence). The CDR3 length is 11 residues.